Shown below are 7 T cell receptor beta chains from a single sample sequenced in a study of naive and memory T cell subsets. Two oligonucleotides, mixed equimolar, formed the beta constant-region primer covering TRBC1 and TRBC2. TCRdb re-derived calls from the UMI-ligation and nested PCR reads in MiXCR, one entry per CDR3 protein. The sample includes about 21,000 distinct CDR3 sequences, 11% of them seen just once. Sequenced material: central memory CD8+ T cells from blood. The receptors derive from a human donor in good health.

This clonotype has just a few counts. This chain links TRBV4-3 with TRBJ2-6; a possible D gene is TRBD1 (6 bases). The V and J ends lost 3 bases and 2 bases respectively, with 17 bases between them. This CDR3 is built from 18 residues. Germline values: CDR1 LGHNA, CDR2 YSLEER. CDR3 in amino acids: CASSHALQGPAGANVLTF. As DNA, the CDR3 is TGCGCCAGCAGCCATGCTCTACAGGGCCCGGCTGGGGCCAACGTCCTGACTTTC.

This clonotype was counted ten times or more. The chain joins TRBV27 to TRBJ1-3, with D unresolved. V was trimmed by 7 bases and J by 0 bases, leaving 10 bases between them. Germline V CDR1 and CDR2: MNHEY, SMNVEV (reference sequence). The CDR3 runs to 14 residues. The CDR3: CASKDLLSGNTIYF. In nucleotides, the CDR3 is TGTGCCAGCAAGGATCTCCTCTCTGGAAACACCATATATTTT.

This clonotype was observed at least ten times. V and J are TRBV10-3 and TRBJ2-5; TRBD1 matches 7 bases. Germline assignment: CDR1 ENHRY and CDR2 SYGVKD. The CDR3 loop spans 15 amino acids. The J segment lost 3 bases and the V segment lost 5 bases, leaving 9 bases of the junction unmatched. The CDR3 bases are TGTGCCATCAGTCCCGCCGACAGGGTTGAAGAGACCCAGTACTTC. Protein sequence: CAISPADRVEETQYF.

This clonotype showed up just a few times. The genes are TRBV6-2 or TRBV6-3 and TRBJ1-5; D is perhaps TRBD1 (6 bases). CDR1 is MNHEY, CDR2 SVGEGT, per germline. CDR3 size: 14 residues. Trimming removed 5 bases at V and 7 bases at J, with 15 bases between. The CDR3 DNA reads as TGTGCCAGCAGTACGACTAGGGGGGGACAGCCCCAGCATTTT. Protein: CASSTTRGGQPQHF.

This clonotype was seen ten or more times. The rearrangement uses TRBV29-1 and TRBJ2-6; TRBD1 aligns across 11 bases. After removal of 3 bases from V and 0 bases from J, the junction contained 7 bases not matched to a gene. This CDR3 is 18 amino acids long. Germline values: CDR1 SQVTM, CDR2 ANQGSEA. CDR3 protein: CSVEDRGPGGSGANVLTF. As DNA, the CDR3 is TGCAGCGTTGAGGACAGGGGGCCAGGGGGCTCTGGGGCCAACGTCCTGACTTTC.

There are many counts of this clonotype. The chain combines TRBV9 with TRBJ2-3; 7 positions match TRBD1. CDR1 and CDR2 from the germline V gene are SGDLS and YYNGEE. V gave up 0 bases and J gave up 2 bases; unmatched junction bases: 3. This CDR3 contains 15 residues. The CDR3 nucleotides are TGTGCCAGCAGCGTAGGGGACAGCCACACAGATACGCAGTATTTT. Translated: CASSVGDSHTDTQYF.

This clonotype occurred a few times. The rearrangement links TRBV6-2 or TRBV6-3 to TRBJ2-1; 8 positions match TRBD2. V dropped 2 bases and J dropped 2; count of bases not matched to a gene: 11. The CDR3 contains 18 residues. Germline CDR1 is MNHEY and CDR2 is SVGEGT. CDR3 residues: CASSYGSGNYLTYNEQFF. CDR3 DNA: TGTGCCAGCAGTTACGGTAGCGGGAACTATTTGACCTACAATGAGCAGTTCTTC.